These 28 T cell receptor beta chains share one sample of origin, sequenced in a study of blood T cell repertoires in COVID-19. Profiled with immunoSEQ multiplex PCR; TCRdb holds only in-frame clones, not every one. The sample lists roughly 120,000 clones; roughly 83% were seen once. Sequencing input: peripheral blood. Receptors originate from a man younger than 40 with acute or convalescent COVID-19.

The gene calls are TRBV10-2 and TRBJ2-2; D may be TRBD2 (5 bases). Germline V gives CDR1 WSHSY, CDR2 SAAADI. Deletions cut 6 bases from V and 5 bases from J, with 16 bases between. The CDR3 is 15 residues long. In DNA form, the CDR3 reads TGCGCCAGCAGCCTTCGGGGAGCAATAACCGGGGAGCTGTTTTTT. Its protein product is CASSLRGAITGELFF.

This clone came up a few times. V is TRBV9 and J is TRBJ2-3; tentative D call: TRBD1 (6 bases). The CDR3 runs to 15 residues. The germline gives CDR1 SGDLS, CDR2 YYNGEE. V was trimmed by 0 bases and J by 1 base, leaving 9 bases between them. The CDR3 DNA sequence: TGTGCCAGCAGCGTAGAAGAGGGGGGCACAGATACGCAGTATTTT. The encoded protein is CASSVEEGGTDTQYF.

This chain uses TRBV11-3 with TRBJ2-3; tentative D call: TRBD2 (5 bases). The V end lost 5 bases, the J end lost 0 bases, and 15 bases lay between the germline ends. The germline V gene has CDR1 SGHNT and CDR2 YENEEA. This CDR3 contains 16 residues. CDR3 nucleotides: TGTGCCAGCAGCGAGGGTGGCAGCCGTAGCACAGATACGCAGTATTTT. It specifies CASSEGGSRSTDTQYF.

In its sample, this clone was seen a few times. The chain employs TRBV7-9 and TRBJ1-2; perhaps TRBD1 as D (6 bases). CDR1 and CDR2 from the germline V gene are SEHNR and FQNEAQ (reference sequence). Trimming took 5 bases from V and 0 from J, leaving 13 bases between them. This CDR3 is 15 amino acids long. The CDR3 spells CASSTHRAPNYGYTF. In nucleotides, the CDR3 is TGTGCCAGCAGCACACACAGGGCGCCTAACTATGGCTACACCTTC.

The rearrangement joins TRBV19 to TRBJ1-1; tentative D call: TRBD1 (5 bases). The V gene lost 2 bases and the J gene lost 6 bases, with 13 bases spanning the gap. The CDR3 runs 14 residues. Germline lookup yields CDR1 LNHDA and CDR2 SQIVND (reference sequence). CDR3 protein: CASSIRGEGAEAFF. The CDR3 DNA sequence: TGTGCCAGTAGTATAAGAGGAGAAGGGGCTGAAGCTTTCTTT.

This rearrangement joins TRBV4-1 to TRBJ2-1; the D gene is possibly TRBD2 (6 bases). The CDR3 totals 13 residues. V was trimmed by 3 bases and J by 9 bases, leaving 12 bases between them. Per germline, CDR1 MGHRA and CDR2 YSYEKL. The CDR3 DNA sequence: TGCGCCAGCAGCCAGCAGCGGGTGGTTGAGCAGTTCTTC. This gives the protein CASSQQRVVEQFF.

The CDR3 DNA sequence: TGTGCCAGCACCCCGGGGGACAGAACCGGGGAGCTGTTTTTT. It translates to CASTPGDRTGELFF. The J gene is TRBJ2-2, the V gene TRBV6-5; perhaps TRBD1 as D (7 bases). Trimming pared 7 bases from V and 5 bases from J, leaving 14 bases between. Germline V gene sequence: CDR1 MNHEY, CDR2 SVGAGI. The CDR3 consists of 14 residues.

V gene TRBV13 combines with J gene TRBJ2-1, with 8 nucleotides matching TRBD2. With V trimmed by 2 bases and J by 2 bases, 2 bases remained unmatched. In germline, CDR1 is PRHDT, CDR2 FYEKMQ (reference sequence). CDR3 length equals 15 residues. DNA for the CDR3: TGTGCCAGCAGCTTACTCGGGAGGGCCTACAATGAGCAGTTCTTC. Translating it yields CASSLLGRAYNEQFF. The full variable domain, its missing parts supplied by reference TRBV13 and TRBJ2-1, is AAGVIQSPRHLIKEKRETATLKCYPIPRHDTVYWYQQGPGQDPQFLISFYEKMQSDKGSIPDRFSAQQFSDYHSELNMSSLELGDSALYFCASSLLGRAYNEQFFGPGTRLTVL.

The chain uses TRBV28 and TRBJ1-2, with D possibly being TRBD1 (6 bases). Trimming took 4 bases from V and 2 from J, leaving 8 bases between them. CDR3 length: 13 amino acids. The germline V gene has CDR1 MDHEN and CDR2 SYDVKM. Here the CDR3 reads CASSSDRNYGYTF. The CDR3 DNA reads as TGTGCCAGCAGTTCGGACAGAAACTATGGCTACACCTTC.

This chain connects TRBV2 to TRBJ2-5; 8 positions match TRBD2. There are 14 residues in the CDR3. Germline V gene data show CDR1 as SNHLY and CDR2 as FYNNEI. After removal of 6 bases from V and 1 base from J, the junction contained 4 bases not matched to a gene. CDR3 amino acids: CASSMREAQETQYF. CDR3 nucleotides: TGTGCCAGCAGCATGCGGGAGGCCCAAGAGACCCAGTACTTC.

The chain employs TRBV7-9 and TRBJ2-2; D might be TRBD2 (6 bases). CDR3 length equals 17 residues. V gave up 0 bases and J gave up 2 bases, with 13 bases separating them. Germline CDR1 and CDR2: SEHNR and FQNEAQ (reference sequence). CDR3 nucleotides: TGTGCCAGCAGCTTAGCGTACCCTAGCGCAAACACCGGGGAGCTGTTTTTT. The encoded protein is CASSLAYPSANTGELFF.

The V call is TRBV12-3 or TRBV12-4, the J call TRBJ1-2; D is undetermined. Trimming stripped 2 bases from V and 7 bases from J, with 11 bases between. CDR3 length: 13 residues. The chain's CDR3 is CASSLSGVGGYTF. CDR3 nucleotide sequence: TGTGCCAGCAGTTTATCCGGGGTGGGTGGCTACACCTTC.

The chain has TRBV18 and TRBJ2-5, with 7 nucleotides matching TRBD2. With V trimmed by 4 bases and J by 3 bases, 5 bases remained unmatched. Germline CDR1 KGHSH, CDR2 LQKENI. The CDR3 has 14 residues. CDR3 DNA: TGTGCCAGCTCACGGGGCGGGGGAGAAGAGACCCAGTACTTC. Protein product: CASSRGGGEETQYF.

V is TRBV19 and J is TRBJ1-5; TRBD1 agrees at 8 bases. Trimming removed 3 bases from V and 5 bases from J; junction bases left unmatched: 6. CDR1 LNHDA and CDR2 SQIVND come from the germline V gene (reference sequence). The CDR3 totals 15 residues. The CDR3 DNA sequence: TGTGCCAGTAGTATGGACAGGGTCGGTTATCAGCCCCAGCATTTT. Its protein product is CASSMDRVGYQPQHF.

This clone has only a few counts. This chain links TRBV4-2 with TRBJ2-7, with D perhaps TRBD2 (5 bases). Trimming cost V 0 bases and J 6 bases, with 12 bases left between them. This CDR3 is 14 amino acids long. Germline V gives CDR1 LGHNA, CDR2 YNFKEQ. DNA of the CDR3: TGTGCCAGCAGCCAAGATTCAGAGGGTGTCGAGCAGTACTTC. Amino acid sequence: CASSQDSEGVEQYF.

The V and J genes are TRBV2 and TRBJ2-2; the D is unclear. CDR1 is SNHLY and CDR2 is FYNNEI in the germline V gene. V lost 6 bases and J 0 bases, leaving 17 bases between the germline ends. The CDR3 loop spans 17 amino acids. The DNA for the CDR3 is TGTGCCAGCAGCGGAGTTTCACGATCCACGAACACCGGGGAGCTGTTTTTT. Amino acids: CASSGVSRSTNTGELFF.

This chain joins TRBV6-4 and TRBJ2-2; 7 bases align to TRBD2. The junction had 4 bases not matched to a gene; V was cut back by 5 bases and J by 4 bases. There are 14 residues in the CDR3. Germline V gene data show CDR1 as MRHNA and CDR2 as SNTAGT. CDR3 in DNA: TGTGCCAGCAGTAGGGACTACGCCACCGGGGAGCTGTTTTTT. Its protein is CASSRDYATGELFF.

This chain connects TRBV12-3 or TRBV12-4 to TRBJ1-4; TRBD1 aligns across 10 bases. The CDR3 totals 12 residues. Losses at the gene ends were 8 bases for V and 7 bases for J; bases not matched to a gene: 1. In nucleotides, the CDR3 is TGTGCCAGCCGACAGGGGGCTGAAAAACTGTTTTTT. This codes for CASRQGAEKLFF.

This rearrangement joins TRBV9 to TRBJ2-5, with 10 bases identical to TRBD2. In germline, CDR1 is SGDLS, CDR2 YYNGEE. Unmatched junction bases numbered 11, after V lost 4 bases and J lost 5 bases. This CDR3 spans 16 amino acids. The CDR3 DNA follows: TGTGCCAGCAGCCGCCCCCAGCGGGGGGGCTATGAGACCCAGTACTTC. The encoded protein is CASSRPQRGGYETQYF.

The chain is built from TRBV7-3 and TRBJ1-2; no clear D. The germline gives CDR1 SGHTA, CDR2 FQGTGA. The CDR3 is made up of 13 amino acids. Trimming took 5 bases from V and 2 from J, leaving 9 bases between them. CDR3 nucleotide sequence: TGTGCCAGCAGCCCCTCCGGGAACTATGGCTACACCTTC. Encoded protein: CASSPSGNYGYTF.

The chain links TRBV2 to TRBJ2-3; 11 bases fit TRBD2. The germline V gene encodes CDR1 SNHLY and CDR2 FYNNEI. The CDR3 covers 15 residues. The V and J ends lost 5 bases and 9 bases, in that order; junction bases with no gene match: 10. CDR3: CASSLTSGGHGTQYF. The CDR3, as DNA: TGTGCCAGCAGTTTAACTAGCGGGGGCCATGGAACGCAGTATTTT.

The chain is built from TRBV30 and TRBJ1-5; a weak D match, TRBD1 (5 bases). This CDR3 contains 14 residues. CDR1 is GTSNPN, CDR2 SVGIG, per germline (reference sequence). Between the trimmed V and J ends, which lost 3 bases and 4 bases, there was a span of 13 bases. The CDR3 nucleotides are TGTGCCTGGAGGGGCATGGACACTAATCAGCCCCAGCATTTT. Amino acid sequence: CAWRGMDTNQPQHF.

This chain uses TRBV10-3 with TRBJ1-2, with 10 nucleotides matching TRBD1. The germline gives CDR1 ENHRY, CDR2 SYGVKD. This CDR3 region has 14 residues. V was pared by 6 bases and J by 4 bases, with 5 bases of the junction left unmatched. CDR3 DNA: TGTGCCATCAGGCGGGACAGGGGATCCTATGGCTACACCTTC. It codes for CAIRRDRGSYGYTF.

This clone appeared a few times. The CDR3, as DNA: TGTGCCAGCAGCCAAGGTCCCGGGGGTTTGCGGAACACTGAAGCTTTCTTT. As protein: CASSQGPGGLRNTEAFF. This chain uses TRBV3-1 (or the pseudogene TRBV3-2) with TRBJ1-1, with D possibly matching TRBD1 (5 bases). The V and J ends lost 1 base and 1 base respectively, with 16 bases between them. The germline V gene encodes CDR1 LGHDT and CDR2 YNNKEL (reference sequence). The CDR3 totals 17 residues.

J is TRBJ2-5 and V is TRBV7-2; D possibly corresponds to TRBD2 (6 bases). CDR1 and CDR2 from the germline V gene are SGHTA and FQGNSA. Trimming shortened V by 2 bases and J by 2 bases, and 12 bases separated the two germline ends. This CDR3 spans 15 amino acids. The DNA for the CDR3 is TGTGCCAGCAGCTTACCTCTGGGGGGACAAGAGACCCAGTACTTC. Protein sequence: CASSLPLGGQETQYF.

The chain recombines TRBV9 with TRBJ2-1; D is unresolved. The CDR3 sequence is 14 residues long. Germline V gene data show CDR1 as SGDLS and CDR2 as YYNGEE. V lost 3 bases and J 0 bases, leaving 7 bases between the germline ends. The CDR3 region is CASSDARSYNEQFF. CDR3 DNA: TGTGCCAGCAGCGACGCGCGCTCCTACAATGAGCAGTTCTTC.

The chain couples TRBV2 to TRBJ2-7; tentative D call: TRBD1 (6 bases). V lost 8 bases and J lost 2, with 16 bases in between. This CDR3 has 14 amino acids. Germline assignment: CDR1 SNHLY and CDR2 FYNNEI. CDR3 region: CASAYTGPPYEQYF. The CDR3 nucleotides are TGTGCCAGCGCCTACACAGGGCCCCCCTACGAGCAGTACTTC.

The V call is TRBV6-5, the J call TRBJ2-5, with 15 bases lining up with TRBD2. CDR3 length: 15 residues. The V gene's germline CDR1 is MNHEY and CDR2 SVGAGI. V was pared by 8 bases and J by 4 bases, with 5 bases of the junction left unmatched. In nucleotides, the CDR3 is TGTGCCAGCGAGAGGACTAGCGGGGGGGGAGAGACCCAGTACTTC. Encoded protein: CASERTSGGGETQYF.